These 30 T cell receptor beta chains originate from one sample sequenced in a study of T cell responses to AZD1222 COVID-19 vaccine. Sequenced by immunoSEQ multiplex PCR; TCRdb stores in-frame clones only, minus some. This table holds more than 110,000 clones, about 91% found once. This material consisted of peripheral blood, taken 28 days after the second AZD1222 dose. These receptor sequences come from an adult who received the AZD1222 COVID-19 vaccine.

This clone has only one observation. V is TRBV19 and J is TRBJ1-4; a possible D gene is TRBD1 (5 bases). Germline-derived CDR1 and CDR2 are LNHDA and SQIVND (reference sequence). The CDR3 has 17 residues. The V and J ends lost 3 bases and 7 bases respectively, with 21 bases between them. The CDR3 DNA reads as TGTGCCAGTAGTATTCCTCGACAGCTTAGTCGGGTTGAAAAACTGTTTTTT. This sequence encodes CASSIPRQLSRVEKLFF.

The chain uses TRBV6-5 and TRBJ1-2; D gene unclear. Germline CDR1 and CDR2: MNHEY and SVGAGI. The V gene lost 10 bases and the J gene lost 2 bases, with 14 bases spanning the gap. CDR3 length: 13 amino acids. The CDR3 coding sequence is TGTGCCACCTCCCCATCCCGCAACTATGGCTACACCTTC. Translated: CATSPSRNYGYTF.

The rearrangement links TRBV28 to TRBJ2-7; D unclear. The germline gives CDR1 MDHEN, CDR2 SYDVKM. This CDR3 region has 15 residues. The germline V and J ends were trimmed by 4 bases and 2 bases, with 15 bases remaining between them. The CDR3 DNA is TGTGCCAGCAGTTCCCCCCCCGCCGGAACCTACGAGCAGTACTTC. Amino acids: CASSSPPAGTYEQYF.

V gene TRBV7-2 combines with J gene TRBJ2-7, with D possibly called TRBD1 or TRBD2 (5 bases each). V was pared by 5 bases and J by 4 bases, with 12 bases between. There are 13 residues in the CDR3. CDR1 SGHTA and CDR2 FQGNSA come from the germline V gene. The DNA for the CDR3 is TGTGCCAGCAGCACGTGGGGGAAATACGAGCAGTACTTC. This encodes CASSTWGKYEQYF. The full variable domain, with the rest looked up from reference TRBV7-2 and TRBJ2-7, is GAGVSQSPSNKVTEKGKDVELRCDPISGHTALYWYRQSLGQGLEFLIYFQGNSAPDKSGLPSDRFSAERTGGSVSTLTIQRTQQEDSAVYLCASSTWGKYEQYFGPGTRLTVT.

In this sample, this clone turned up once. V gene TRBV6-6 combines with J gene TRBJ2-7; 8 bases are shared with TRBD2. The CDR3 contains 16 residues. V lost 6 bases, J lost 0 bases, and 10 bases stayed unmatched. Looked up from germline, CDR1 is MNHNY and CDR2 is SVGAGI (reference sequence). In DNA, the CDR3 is TGTGCCAGCAGAGACCCGGCGGGAGGCTTCTCCTACGAGCAGTACTTC. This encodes CASRDPAGGFSYEQYF.

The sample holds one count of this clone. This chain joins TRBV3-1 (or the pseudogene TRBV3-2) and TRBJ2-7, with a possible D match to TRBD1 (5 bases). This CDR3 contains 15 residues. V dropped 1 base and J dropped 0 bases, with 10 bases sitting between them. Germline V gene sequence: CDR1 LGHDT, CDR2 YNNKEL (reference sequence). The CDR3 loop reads CASSQGTFSSYEQYF. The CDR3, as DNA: TGTGCCAGCAGCCAAGGGACATTCAGCTCCTACGAGCAGTACTTC.

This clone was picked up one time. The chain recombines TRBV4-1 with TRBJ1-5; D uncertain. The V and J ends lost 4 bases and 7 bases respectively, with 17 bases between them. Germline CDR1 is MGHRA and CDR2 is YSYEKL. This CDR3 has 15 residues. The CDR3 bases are TGCGCCAGCAGCCGGGCACCGGGTATCGGACAGCCCCAGCATTTT. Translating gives CASSRAPGIGQPQHF.

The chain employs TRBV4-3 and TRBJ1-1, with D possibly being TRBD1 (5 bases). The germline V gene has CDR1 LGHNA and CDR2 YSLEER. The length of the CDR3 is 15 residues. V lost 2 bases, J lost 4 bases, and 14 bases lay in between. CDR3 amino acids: CASSQRKTVVTEAFF. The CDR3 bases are TGCGCCAGCAGCCAACGAAAGACAGTTGTCACTGAAGCTTTCTTT.

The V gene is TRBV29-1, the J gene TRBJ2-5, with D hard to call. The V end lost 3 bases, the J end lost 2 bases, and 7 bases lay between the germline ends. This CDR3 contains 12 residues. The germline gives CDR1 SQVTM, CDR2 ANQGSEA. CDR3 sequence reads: CSVEKWQETQYF. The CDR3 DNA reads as TGCAGCGTTGAGAAGTGGCAAGAGACCCAGTACTTC.

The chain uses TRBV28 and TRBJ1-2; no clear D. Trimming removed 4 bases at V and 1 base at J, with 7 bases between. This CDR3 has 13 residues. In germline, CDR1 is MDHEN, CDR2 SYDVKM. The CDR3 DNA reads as TGTGCCAGCAGTTACGACGGTAACTATGGCTACACCTTC. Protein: CASSYDGNYGYTF.

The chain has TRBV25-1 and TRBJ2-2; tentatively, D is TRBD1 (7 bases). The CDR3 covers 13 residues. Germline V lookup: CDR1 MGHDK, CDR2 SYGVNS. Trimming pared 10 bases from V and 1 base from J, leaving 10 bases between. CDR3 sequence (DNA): TGTGCCACCAGGGGGGTGAACACCGGGGAGCTGTTTTTT. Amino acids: CATRGVNTGELFF. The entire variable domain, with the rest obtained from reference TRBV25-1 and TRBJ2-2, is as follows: EADIYQTPRYLVIGTGKKITLECSQTMGHDKMYWYQQDPGMELHLIHYSYGVNSTEKGDLSSESTVSRIRTEHFPLTLESARPSHTSQYLCATRGVNTGELFFGEGSRLTVL.

The CDR3 is CASSIQETQYF. The CDR3, as DNA: TGTGCCAGCAGTATACAAGAGACCCAGTACTTC. The chain uses TRBV12-3 or TRBV12-4 and TRBJ2-5; D call uncertain. The CDR3 sequence is 11 residues long. V was shortened by 5 bases and J by 2 bases, with 3 bases between the two germline ends.

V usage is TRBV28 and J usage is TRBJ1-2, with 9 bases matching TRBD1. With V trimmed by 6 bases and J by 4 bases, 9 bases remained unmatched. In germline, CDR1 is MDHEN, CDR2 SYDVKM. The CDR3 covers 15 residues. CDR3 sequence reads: CASSRTGTGSYGYTF. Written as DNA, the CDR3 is TGTGCCAGCAGCCGCACCGGGACAGGGAGCTATGGCTACACCTTC.

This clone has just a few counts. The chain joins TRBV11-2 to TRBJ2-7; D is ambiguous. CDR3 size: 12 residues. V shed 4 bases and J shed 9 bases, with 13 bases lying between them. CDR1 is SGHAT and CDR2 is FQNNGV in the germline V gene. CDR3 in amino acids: CASSSSRLGQYF. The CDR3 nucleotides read TGTGCCAGCAGCTCGTCCCGGCTGGGGCAGTACTTC.

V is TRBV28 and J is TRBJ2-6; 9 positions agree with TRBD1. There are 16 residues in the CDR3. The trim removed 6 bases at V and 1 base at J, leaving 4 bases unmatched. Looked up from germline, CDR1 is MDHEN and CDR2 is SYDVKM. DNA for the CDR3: TGTGCCAGCAGCCGGACAGGGGCTTCTGGGGCCAACGTCCTGACTTTC. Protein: CASSRTGASGANVLTF.

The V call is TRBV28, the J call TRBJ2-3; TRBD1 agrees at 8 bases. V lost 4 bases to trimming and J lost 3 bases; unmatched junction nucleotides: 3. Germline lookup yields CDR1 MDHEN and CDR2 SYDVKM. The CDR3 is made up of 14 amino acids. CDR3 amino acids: CASSSWTGTDTQYF. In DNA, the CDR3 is TGTGCCAGCAGTTCATGGACAGGGACAGATACGCAGTATTTT.

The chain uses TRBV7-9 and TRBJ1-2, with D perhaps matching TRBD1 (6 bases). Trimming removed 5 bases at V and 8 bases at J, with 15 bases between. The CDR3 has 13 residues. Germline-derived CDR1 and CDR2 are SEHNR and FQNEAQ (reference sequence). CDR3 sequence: CASSLYGGRGYTF. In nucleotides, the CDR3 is TGTGCCAGCAGCCTATACGGGGGGCGCGGCTACACCTTC.

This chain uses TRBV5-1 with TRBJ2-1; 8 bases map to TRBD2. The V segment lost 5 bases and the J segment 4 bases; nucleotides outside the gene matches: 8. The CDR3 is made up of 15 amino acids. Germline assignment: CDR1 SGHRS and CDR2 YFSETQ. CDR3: CASRSGAGVYNEQFF. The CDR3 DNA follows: TGCGCCAGCAGATCAGGAGCGGGAGTGTACAATGAGCAGTTCTTC.

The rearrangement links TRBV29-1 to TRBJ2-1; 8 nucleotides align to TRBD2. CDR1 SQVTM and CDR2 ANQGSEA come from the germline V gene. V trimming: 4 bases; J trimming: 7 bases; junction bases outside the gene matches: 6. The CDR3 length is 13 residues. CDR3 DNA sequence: TGCAGCGTTGGAGCGGGAGACAGGAATGAGCAGTTCTTC. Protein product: CSVGAGDRNEQFF.

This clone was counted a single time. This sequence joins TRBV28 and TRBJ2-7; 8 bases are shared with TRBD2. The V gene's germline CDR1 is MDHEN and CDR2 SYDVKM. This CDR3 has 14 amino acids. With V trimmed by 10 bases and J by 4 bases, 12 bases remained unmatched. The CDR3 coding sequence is TGTGCCACCCGGGGGGGACCCCTCCTATACGAGCAGTACTTC. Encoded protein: CATRGGPLLYEQYF.

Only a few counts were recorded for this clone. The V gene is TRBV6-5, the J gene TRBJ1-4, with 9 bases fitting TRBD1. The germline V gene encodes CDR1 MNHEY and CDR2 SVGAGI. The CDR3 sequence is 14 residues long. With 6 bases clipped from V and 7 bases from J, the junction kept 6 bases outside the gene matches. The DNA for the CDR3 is TGTGCCAGCAGCAAACAGGGGGCGCTTGAAAAACTGTTTTTT. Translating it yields CASSKQGALEKLFF.

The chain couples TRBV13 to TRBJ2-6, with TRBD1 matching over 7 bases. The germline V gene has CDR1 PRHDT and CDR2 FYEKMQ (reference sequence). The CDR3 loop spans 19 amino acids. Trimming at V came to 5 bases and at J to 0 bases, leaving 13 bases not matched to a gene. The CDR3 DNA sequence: TGTGCCAGCAGCCCCATCTCCGGGACAGCCCCCTCTGGGGCCAACGTCCTGACTTTC. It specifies CASSPISGTAPSGANVLTF.

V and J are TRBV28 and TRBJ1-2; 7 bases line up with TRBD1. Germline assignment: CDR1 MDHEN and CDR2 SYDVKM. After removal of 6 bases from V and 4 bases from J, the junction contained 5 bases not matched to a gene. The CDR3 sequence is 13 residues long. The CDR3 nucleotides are TGTGCCAGCAGGACCGGGACAGTCTATGGCTACACCTTC. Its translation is CASRTGTVYGYTF.

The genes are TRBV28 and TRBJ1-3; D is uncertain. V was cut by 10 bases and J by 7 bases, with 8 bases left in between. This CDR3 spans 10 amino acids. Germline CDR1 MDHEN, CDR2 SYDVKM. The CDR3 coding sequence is TGTGCCACTAAAAGGAACACCATATATTTT. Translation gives CATKRNTIYF.

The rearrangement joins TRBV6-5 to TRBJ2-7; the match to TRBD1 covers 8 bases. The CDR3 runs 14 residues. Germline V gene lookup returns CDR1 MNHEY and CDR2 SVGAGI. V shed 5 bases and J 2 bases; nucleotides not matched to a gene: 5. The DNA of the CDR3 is TGTGCCAGCAGTCCCCGGGACAGGACCTACGAGCAGTACTTC. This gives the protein CASSPRDRTYEQYF.

In nucleotides, the CDR3 is TGTGCCAGCAGCCTAGAGGGGATGGTGTTCTTC. Protein sequence: CASSLEGMVFF. The gene calls are TRBV3-1 (or the pseudogene TRBV3-2) and TRBJ2-1, with D perhaps TRBD1 or TRBD2 (5 bases each). The V end was cut by 4 bases, the J end by 15 bases, with 13 bases between. The CDR3 consists of 11 residues. The germline gives CDR1 LGHDT, CDR2 YNNKEL (reference sequence).

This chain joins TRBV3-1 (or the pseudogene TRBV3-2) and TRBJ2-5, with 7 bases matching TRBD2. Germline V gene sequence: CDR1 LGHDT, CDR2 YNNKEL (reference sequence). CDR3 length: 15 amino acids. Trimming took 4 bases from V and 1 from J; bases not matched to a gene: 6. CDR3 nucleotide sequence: TGTGCCAGCAGCCTAACGGGAGGTGGCCAAGAGACCCAGTACTTC. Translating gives CASSLTGGGQETQYF.

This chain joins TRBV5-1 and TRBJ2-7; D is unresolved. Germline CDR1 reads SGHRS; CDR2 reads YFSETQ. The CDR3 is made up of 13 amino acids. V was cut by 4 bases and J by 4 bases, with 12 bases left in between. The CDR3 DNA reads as TGCGCCAGCAGCCCAGCAGATTTGTACGAGCAGTACTTC. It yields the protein CASSPADLYEQYF.

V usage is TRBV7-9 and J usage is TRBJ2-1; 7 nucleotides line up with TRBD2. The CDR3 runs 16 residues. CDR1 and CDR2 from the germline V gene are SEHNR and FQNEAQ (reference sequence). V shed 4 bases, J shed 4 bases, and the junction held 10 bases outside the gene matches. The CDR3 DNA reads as TGTGCCAGCAGCTCGGAACTAGCGTTCGTTTACAATGAGCAGTTCTTC. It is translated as CASSSELAFVYNEQFF.

The CDR3: CASSPGLFQPQHF. The CDR3 coding sequence is TGTGCCAGTAGTCCCGGGCTCTTTCAGCCCCAGCATTTT. V usage is TRBV19 and J usage is TRBJ1-5; D is uncertain. CDR1 is LNHDA and CDR2 is SQIVND in the germline V gene (reference sequence). The CDR3 covers 13 residues. The V gene lost 5 bases and the J gene lost 6 bases, with 11 bases spanning the gap.